This is a list of T cell receptor beta chains from one sample in a study of long-term antiretroviral therapy in people with HIV. Produced via immunoSEQ multiplex PCR; TCRdb's table is partial and in-frame only. The sample contains some 24,000 clones, roughly 80% of which appear only once. The material sequenced was unsorted PBMCs, taken 4.4 years after starting antiretroviral therapy. The receptors were gathered from a man younger than 40 with HIV. The CDR3 runs from the conserved cysteine through the conserved F or W. The D gene is left open where the match is weak. Clone size is given for some rows only: seen once, a few or many times, or a class if the clone is expanded.

D gene,J gene,clone size,V gene,CDR3 DNA,CDR3 protein
TRBD1,TRBJ2-7,.,TRBV28,TGTGCCAGCAGAGAGGCCTGGGGACAGGGGACCTACGAGCAGTACTTC,CASREAWGQGTYEQYF
TRBD2,TRBJ2-7,.,TRBV9,TGTGCCAGCAGCGTATTTAGCGGGGAGGGCTTCTACGAGCAGTACTTC,CASSVFSGEGFYEQYF
.,TRBJ1-1,.,TRBV6-5,TGTGCCAGCAGTTACGGGCGGGGAGGAACTGAAGCTTTCTTT,CASSYGRGGTEAFF
.,TRBJ2-5,.,TRBV9,TGTGCCAGCAGCGTAGGTGGGTTGGAAGAGACCCAGTACTTC,CASSVGGLEETQYF
TRBD1,TRBJ1-4,once,TRBV5-1,TGCGCCAGCAGCTTTGGACAGGGGTCTGAAAAACTGTTTTTT,CASSFGQGSEKLFF
TRBD1,TRBJ2-5,.,TRBV5-1,TGCGCCAGCAGTCAGGCAGGGGGAGTTCGGGAGACCCAGTACTTC,CASSQAGGVRETQYF
.,TRBJ2-1,.,TRBV7-9,TGTGCCAGCATCTTAGGGGGGCAGGGTGGCAATGAGCAGTTCTTC,CASILGGQGGNEQFF
.,TRBJ2-3,.,TRBV21-1,TGTGCCAGCAGCAAAAGGGTAGCGGGACCAGATACGCAGTATTTT,CASSKRVAGPDTQYF
TRBD1,TRBJ2-7,.,TRBV7-2,TGTGCCAGCAGATTCGACAGGGAGTACGAGCAGTACTTC,CASRFDREYEQYF
TRBD2,TRBJ2-7,.,TRBV27,TGTGCCAGCAGTCCCTACGGGACTAGCGTTTCCTACGAGCAGTACTTC,CASSPYGTSVSYEQYF